This T cell receptor (beta chain) was recovered during a study of T cell responses to AZD1222 COVID-19 vaccine. The table came from immunoSEQ multiplex PCR; TCRdb's copy has only in-frame clones and leaves some out. The sample contains 150,000 to 200,000 clones, approximately 93% of which appear only once. The specimen was peripheral blood, collected on day 0 of AZD1222 vaccination. The clonotype originates from an adult in good health.

The CDR3 loop reads CASSSPPSLDQPQHF. CDR3 bases: TGTGCCAGCAGCTCCCCTCCCTCCTTGGATCAGCCCCAGCATTTT. The gene calls are TRBV27 and TRBJ1-5; no clear D. Germline V CDR1 and CDR2: MNHEY, SMNVEV (reference sequence). Trimming took off 6 bases at V and 5 bases at J, with 17 bases between the two ends. There are 15 residues in the CDR3.